These 27 T cell receptor beta chains share one sample of origin, sequenced in a study of blood T cell repertoires in COVID-19. Produced via immunoSEQ multiplex PCR; TCRdb's table is partial and in-frame only. The sample holds fewer than 350,000 clones; roughly 87% are singletons and the top ten take roughly a tenth. The sequenced material came from peripheral blood. The receptors come from a man younger than 45 with COVID-19, enrolled during active disease.

This clone occurred once. This sequence joins TRBV5-1 and TRBJ2-7; D gene uncertain. V lost 1 base and J 2 bases, leaving 4 bases between the germline ends. The CDR3 runs 12 residues. CDR1 is SGHRS and CDR2 is YFSETQ in the germline V gene. The CDR3 DNA follows: TGCGCCAGCAGCTTGCCCACCTACGAGCAGTACTTC. This sequence encodes CASSLPTYEQYF.

This chain connects TRBV25-1 to TRBJ1-1; 8 nucleotides match TRBD1. CDR1 is MGHDK, CDR2 SYGVNS, per germline. V was pared by 3 bases and J by 5 bases, with 8 bases of the junction left unmatched. This CDR3 has 15 residues. The CDR3 coding sequence is TGTGCCAGCAGTGATTTCTTCAGGGGGCGGACTGAAGCTTTCTTT. It encodes CASSDFFRGRTEAFF. The complete variable domain, with remaining parts taken from reference TRBV25-1 and TRBJ1-1, reads EADIYQTPRYLVIGTGKKITLECSQTMGHDKMYWYQQDPGMELHLIHYSYGVNSTEKGDLSSESTVSRIRTEHFPLTLESARPSHTSQYLCASSDFFRGRTEAFFGQGTRLTVV.

This chain links TRBV27 with TRBJ2-1; D is perhaps TRBD1 (6 bases). V was cut by 5 bases and J by 10 bases, with 21 bases left in between. This CDR3 spans 15 amino acids. CDR1 MNHEY and CDR2 SMNVEV come from the germline V gene (reference sequence). The CDR3 nucleotides read TGTGCCAGCAGTAGGGACAACGCCAGGATCCGCGAGCAGTTCTTC. This sequence encodes CASSRDNARIREQFF.

This clone has a single count. The CDR3 DNA follows: TGTGCCAGCAGTTACTCGAGTACTTTTGTCACAGATACGCAGTATTTT. Translating it yields CASSYSSTFVTDTQYF. V usage is TRBV6-2 or TRBV6-3 and J usage is TRBJ2-3; no definite D call. Trimming removed 0 bases from V and 2 bases from J, with 12 bases in between. The CDR3 contains 16 residues. In germline, CDR1 is MNHEY, CDR2 SVGEGT.

The J gene is TRBJ1-3, the V gene TRBV5-4; D is unresolved. CDR1 and CDR2 from the germline V gene are SGHNT and YYREEE (reference sequence). Trimming pared 5 bases from V and 0 bases from J, leaving 6 bases between. The CDR3 extends over 13 amino acids. CDR3 sequence: CASSSSSGNTIYF. The DNA for the CDR3 is TGTGCCAGCAGTTCCAGCTCTGGAAACACCATATATTTT.

This sequence joins TRBV4-2 and TRBJ2-7; 7 bases map to TRBD1. The germline V gene encodes CDR1 LGHNA and CDR2 YNFKEQ. V was clipped by 1 base and J by 0 bases; unmatched bases: 12. CDR3 size: 18 residues. As DNA, the CDR3 is TGTGCCAGCAGCCAAGTGGGACAGAAGCGATTGAGCTCCTACGAGCAGTACTTC. Amino acid sequence: CASSQVGQKRLSSYEQYF.

The V and J genes are TRBV6-6 and TRBJ1-2; 7 positions match TRBD1. The V segment lost 5 bases and the J segment 4 bases; nucleotides outside the gene matches: 19. The CDR3 loop spans 18 amino acids. Germline V gene lookup returns CDR1 MNHNY and CDR2 SVGAGI (reference sequence). CDR3 residues: CASSQIGFRGENFYGYTF. CDR3 in DNA: TGTGCCAGCAGTCAAATAGGATTCAGGGGGGAGAATTTCTATGGCTACACCTTC.

This chain connects TRBV1 to TRBJ2-7; TRBD2 reflects the table's D call only, with no check against the DNA. TRBV1 has pseudogene status. CDR3 length equals 15 residues. CDR3 in DNA: TGCACCAGCAGCCAAGATAGCGGGGACTCCTACGAGCAGTACTTC. It translates to CTSSQDSGDSYEQYF.

The rearrangement links TRBV7-3 to TRBJ2-1; D call uncertain. V dropped 0 bases and J dropped 2 bases, with 5 bases sitting between them. From germline, CDR1 is SGHTA and CDR2 FQGTGA. This CDR3 is built from 14 residues. CDR3 in amino acids: CASSLTSTYNEQFF. CDR3 coding DNA: TGTGCCAGCAGCTTAACCTCTACCTACAATGAGCAGTTCTTC. Looking up the rest from reference TRBV7-3 and TRBJ2-1 gives the full variable domain: GAGVSQTPSNKVTEKGKYVELRCDPISGHTALYWYRQSLGQGPEFLIYFQGTGAADDSGLPNDRFFAVRPEGSVSTLKIQRTERGDSAVYLCASSLTSTYNEQFFGPGTRLTVL.

The genes are TRBV9 and TRBJ2-1; TRBD1 aligns across 8 bases. CDR3 length: 15 residues. V shed 0 bases and J 2 bases; nucleotides not matched to a gene: 1. Germline V gene lookup returns CDR1 SGDLS and CDR2 YYNGEE. CDR3 residues: CASSVVTGAYNEQFF. DNA of the CDR3: TGTGCCAGCAGCGTAGTGACAGGGGCCTACAATGAGCAGTTCTTC.

The gene calls are TRBV27 and TRBJ2-5; TRBD1 matches 11 bases. Germline V gene sequence: CDR1 MNHEY, CDR2 SMNVEV (reference sequence). The CDR3 has 16 residues. V dropped 5 bases and J dropped 1; count of bases not matched to a gene: 6. The CDR3 reads CASSPGTGGGQETQYF. The CDR3 coding sequence is TGTGCCAGCAGTCCGGGGACAGGGGGAGGCCAAGAGACCCAGTACTTC.

The chain's CDR3 is CASSPFSQGGQPQHF. CDR3 sequence (DNA): TGTGCCAGCTCACCATTCTCCCAGGGAGGCCAGCCCCAGCATTTT. The rearrangement uses TRBV18 and TRBJ1-5; TRBD1 is a possible D gene (5 bases). The CDR3 length is 15 residues. The V end was cut by 2 bases, the J end by 7 bases, with 15 bases between. The V gene's germline CDR1 is KGHSH and CDR2 LQKENI.

The gene calls are TRBV27 and TRBJ1-5, with D possibly being TRBD1 (5 bases). The V end lost 2 bases, the J end lost 5 bases, and 13 bases lay between the germline ends. From germline, CDR1 is MNHEY and CDR2 SMNVEV (reference sequence). The CDR3 is 15 residues long. In DNA form, the CDR3 reads TGTGCCAGCAGTTTAGGGGCGGAGCAGGATCAGCCCCAGCATTTT. This sequence encodes CASSLGAEQDQPQHF.

This chain connects TRBV5-4 to TRBJ2-3; D possibly corresponds to TRBD1 (6 bases). Germline CDR1 reads SGHNT; CDR2 reads YYREEE (reference sequence). The CDR3 runs to 13 residues. The V end lost 7 bases, the J end lost 2 bases, and 11 bases lay between the germline ends. CDR3 sequence: CASGWGHTDTQYF. The CDR3 nucleotides read TGTGCCAGCGGTTGGGGGCACACAGATACGCAGTATTTT. The full variable domain, rest sourced from reference TRBV5-4 and TRBJ2-3, is ETGVTQSPTHLIKTRGQQVTLRCSSQSGHNTVSWYQQALGQGPQFIFQYYREEENGRGNFPPRFSGLQFPNYSSELNVNALELDDSALYLCASGWGHTDTQYFGPGTRLTVL.

The rearrangement uses TRBV5-5 and TRBJ1-5, with unresolved D. Germline V gives CDR1 SGHKS, CDR2 YYEKEE (reference sequence). CDR3 length equals 15 residues. Trimming cost V 6 bases and J 0 bases, with 13 bases left between them. The CDR3, as DNA: TGTGCCAGCACCCTAGGTCCCTCTAGCAATCAGCCCCAGCATTTT. This encodes CASTLGPSSNQPQHF.

The chain carries TRBV28 and TRBJ1-5; 10 bases align to TRBD1. V trimming: 4 bases; J trimming: 3 bases; junction bases outside the gene matches: 6. The CDR3 length is 16 residues. Germline-derived CDR1 and CDR2 are MDHEN and SYDVKM. CDR3 sequence reads: CASSSIGTGDNQPQHF. Here the CDR3 DNA reads TGTGCCAGCAGTTCGATCGGGACAGGGGACAATCAGCCCCAGCATTTT.

This chain links TRBV14 with TRBJ2-7; D is ambiguous. V lost 0 bases and J 1 base, leaving 10 bases between the germline ends. The CDR3 length is 15 residues. Germline CDR1 reads SGHDN; CDR2 reads FVKESK. The chain's CDR3 is CASSQEQSRSYEQYF. The CDR3 DNA reads TGTGCCAGCAGCCAAGAACAGAGTAGATCCTACGAGCAGTACTTC.

This chain joins TRBV2 and TRBJ1-5, with 9 positions matching TRBD1. The CDR3 has 16 residues. Germline-derived CDR1 and CDR2 are SNHLY and FYNNEI. V was clipped by 6 bases and J by 3 bases; unmatched bases: 9. CDR3: CASRPRTGVNNQPQHF. The CDR3, as DNA: TGTGCCAGCAGGCCCCGGACAGGGGTTAACAATCAGCCCCAGCATTTT.

This chain links TRBV5-1 with TRBJ1-6; 7 nucleotides match TRBD1. This CDR3 has 14 residues. Per the germline V gene, CDR1 is SGHRS and CDR2 is YFSETQ. The V segment lost 5 bases and the J segment 9 bases; nucleotides outside the gene matches: 8. The CDR3: CASRPQGPGSPLHF. In nucleotides, the CDR3 is TGCGCCAGCAGGCCACAGGGGCCGGGTTCACCCCTCCACTTT.

This clone was seen just once. V is TRBV5-4 and J is TRBJ2-4; no definite D call. Deletions cut 2 bases from V and 0 bases from J, with 6 bases between. In germline, CDR1 is SGHNT, CDR2 YYREEE (reference sequence). The CDR3 covers 14 residues. The CDR3 sequence: CASSFFLAKNIQYF. CDR3 nucleotide sequence: TGTGCCAGCAGCTTTTTTCTAGCCAAAAACATTCAGTACTTC.

The chain joins TRBV27 to TRBJ2-4; 9 bases are shared with TRBD1. J lost 0 bases, V lost 2 bases, and 5 bases had no gene match. The germline V gene encodes CDR1 MNHEY and CDR2 SMNVEV (reference sequence). This CDR3 spans 17 amino acids. For the CDR3, the DNA is TGTGCCAGCAGTTTAACCAACAGGGGGCCAGCCAAAAACATTCAGTACTTC. Amino acid sequence: CASSLTNRGPAKNIQYF.

This chain connects TRBV27 to TRBJ2-5; weak D call: TRBD1 (6 bases). The CDR3 contains 17 residues. The V end was cut by 2 bases, the J end by 11 bases, with 27 bases between. CDR1 MNHEY and CDR2 SMNVEV come from the germline V gene (reference sequence). The CDR3 reads CASSLRGNPTINTIQYF. CDR3 nucleotides: TGTGCCAGCAGTTTAAGGGGGAACCCGACGATTAATACGATACAGTACTTC.

The CDR3 nucleotides are TGTGCCACCTCGAGCTATCAGGGAAATCAGCCCCAGCATTTT. As protein: CATSSYQGNQPQHF. The rearrangement joins TRBV6-5 to TRBJ1-5; possibly TRBD1 for D (5 bases). Trimming took off 10 bases at V and 4 bases at J, with 17 bases between the two ends. This CDR3 comprises 14 residues. The V gene's germline CDR1 is MNHEY and CDR2 SVGAGI.

V gene TRBV7-3 combines with J gene TRBJ1-2; a possible D gene is TRBD1 (5 bases). V dropped 5 bases and J dropped 2 bases, with 18 bases sitting between them. CDR3 length: 16 residues. Germline V CDR1 and CDR2: SGHTA, FQGTGA. In nucleotides, the CDR3 is TGTGCCAGCAGCCGCGGGGCTCCCGGAGAAAACTATGGCTACACCTTC. Its protein product is CASSRGAPGENYGYTF.

Of note for this clone: The junction departs from germline at one end; a sequencing error may be responsible. The chain carries TRBV11-2 and TRBJ2-5, with 9 nucleotides matching TRBD2. Germline lookup yields CDR1 SGHAT and CDR2 FQNNGV. The CDR3 runs to 16 residues. CDR3 sequence: CTSSVGASGGQETQYF. DNA for the CDR3: TGTACCAGCAGCGTAGGGGCCAGCGGGGGGCAAGAGACCCAGTACTTC.

This chain connects TRBV4-1 to TRBJ2-3, with 9 bases matching TRBD1. CDR1 and CDR2 (germline): MGHRA, YSYEKL. J was trimmed by 6 bases and V by 1 base; bases with no gene match: 5. The CDR3 covers 15 residues. The CDR3 sequence is CASSQVDRGRDTQYF. CDR3 DNA: TGCGCCAGCAGCCAAGTGGACAGGGGAAGGGATACGCAGTATTTT.

The chain has TRBV5-4 and TRBJ2-3; 10 bases line up with TRBD2. Germline CDR1 reads SGHNT; CDR2 reads YYREEE (reference sequence). The junction had 13 bases not matched to a gene; V was cut back by 4 bases and J by 14 bases. The CDR3 contains 14 residues. This CDR3 is CASSPDPSSGRRYF. CDR3 DNA sequence: TGTGCCAGCAGCCCGGATCCGAGTAGCGGGAGGAGGTATTTT.